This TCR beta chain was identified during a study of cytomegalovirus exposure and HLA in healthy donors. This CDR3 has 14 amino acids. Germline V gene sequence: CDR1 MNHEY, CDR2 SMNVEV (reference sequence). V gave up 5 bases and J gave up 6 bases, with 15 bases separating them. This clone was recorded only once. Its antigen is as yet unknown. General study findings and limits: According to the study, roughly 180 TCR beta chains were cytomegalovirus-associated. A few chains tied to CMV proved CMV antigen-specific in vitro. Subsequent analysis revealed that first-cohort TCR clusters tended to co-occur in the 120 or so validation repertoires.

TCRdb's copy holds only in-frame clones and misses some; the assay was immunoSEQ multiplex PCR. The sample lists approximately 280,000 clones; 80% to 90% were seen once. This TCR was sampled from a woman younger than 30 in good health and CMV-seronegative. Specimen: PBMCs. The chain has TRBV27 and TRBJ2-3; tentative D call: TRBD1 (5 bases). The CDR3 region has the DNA TGTGCCAGCAGTAGCAGGGCCCAGTCGGATACGCAGTATTTT. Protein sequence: CASSSRAQSDTQYF.